The rows below give T cell receptor beta chains drawn from one sample of a study of shared clonotypes between healthy human individuals. Here immunoSEQ multiplex PCR was the method, and the copy in TCRdb shows in-frame clones only, minus some. The data contain 1,400,000 or so clones, less than 99% of them singletons. The specimen was naive CD4+ T cells sorted from blood. The receptors shown here come from a man in his thirties or forties in good health. CDR3s include the opening cysteine and the closing phenylalanine or tryptophan. The order of the fields is V gene, J gene, clone size, D gene, CDR3 protein, CDR3 DNA. D genes are given only for firm matches. Clone size, where shown, is once, few, many, or a class for clones that have expanded.

>TRBV19|TRBJ2-1|.|.
CASSIDQGRRNEQFF
TGTGCCAGTAGTATAGATCAGGGACGTCGGAATGAGCAGTTCTTC
>TRBV6-6|TRBJ2-1|.|.
CASSPKASYNEQFF
TGTGCCAGCAGCCCAAAGGCATCCTACAATGAGCAGTTCTTC
>TRBV2|TRBJ2-2|.|.
CASSVVQDTGELFF
TGTGCCAGCAGTGTGGTACAGGACACCGGGGAGCTGTTTTTT
>TRBV6-1|TRBJ1-5|.|TRBD1
CASDAKGQAIQPQHF
TGTGCCAGCGATGCTAAGGGACAGGCGATTCAGCCCCAGCATTTT
>TRBV15|TRBJ2-1|.|.
CATSRALAGDNEQFF
TGTGCCACCAGCAGAGCCCTAGCTGGAGACAATGAGCAGTTCTTC
>TRBV5-5|TRBJ2-1|once|.
CASSFGGRGNEQFF
TGTGCCAGCAGCTTCGGGGGCAGAGGCAATGAGCAGTTCTTC
>TRBV5-1|TRBJ1-4|.|.
CASSLEPAATNEKLFF
TGCGCCAGCAGCTTGGAGCCCGCTGCAACTAATGAAAAACTGTTTTTT
>TRBV9|TRBJ2-1|.|.
CASELGRSYNEQFF
TGTGCCAGCGAGTTAGGCCGCTCCTACAATGAGCAGTTCTTC
>TRBV6-6|TRBJ2-7|.|.
CASGRSNEQYF
TGTGCCAGCGGGCGCAGCAACGAGCAGTACTTC
>TRBV10-3|TRBJ2-5|.|.
CAISERDRMNSQYF
TGTGCCATCAGTGAGCGGGATCGGATGAATTCCCAGTACTTC
>TRBV6-1|TRBJ1-1|.|.
CASSHKNTEAFF
TGTGCCAGCAGTCACAAAAACACTGAAGCTTTCTTT
>TRBV2|TRBJ1-1|.|.
CASSEFLNTEAFF
TGTGCCAGCAGTGAATTCCTAAACACTGAAGCTTTCTTT
>TRBV5-1|TRBJ2-1|.|TRBD2
CASSSGGTSGRHEQFF
TGCGCCAGCAGCTCAGGTGGGACTAGCGGGAGGCATGAGCAGTTCTTC
>TRBV18|TRBJ2-7|.|.
CASSPSDRDWGYEQYF
TGTGCCAGCTCCCCCTCCGACCGGGACTGGGGGTACGAGCAGTACTTC
>TRBV5-1|TRBJ2-7|once|TRBD2
CASSLASGSLPYEQYF
TGCGCCAGCAGCTTGGCTAGCGGGAGTCTCCCGTACGAGCAGTACTTC
>TRBV25-1|TRBJ2-3|.|.
CASSHTTLQGQPQYF
TGTGCCAGCAGCCATACAACCCTGCAGGGGCAACCGCAGTATTTT
>TRBV5-4|TRBJ2-2|.|TRBD1
CASSQQGAPGELFF
TGTGCCAGCAGCCAACAGGGGGCGCCCGGGGAGCTGTTTTTT
>TRBV2|TRBJ1-5|.|TRBD1
CASSWDRGYQPQHF
TGTGCCAGCAGTTGGGACAGGGGTTATCAGCCCCAGCATTTT
>TRBV7-2|TRBJ2-7|.|TRBD2
CASSLRRLAGSSYEQYF
TGTGCCAGCAGCTTACGTCGACTAGCGGGATCCTCCTACGAGCAGTACTTC
>TRBV7-9|TRBJ1-5|.|.
CASSLDFGLTQGPNQPQHF
TGTGCCAGCAGCTTAGATTTCGGACTCACCCAGGGGCCAAATCAGCCCCAGCATTTT
>TRBV6-1|TRBJ1-5|.|.
CASSGTVQQPQHF
TGTGCCAGCAGTGGGACAGTTCAGCAGCCCCAGCATTTT
>TRBV11-3|TRBJ2-1|.|.
CASSFDGTLTWHEQFF
TGTGCCAGCAGCTTTGATGGGACTCTCACCTGGCATGAGCAGTTCTTC
>TRBV6-1|TRBJ1-2|.|.
CASSVDGSYGYTF
TGTGCCAGCAGTGTGGACGGAAGCTATGGCTACACCTTC
>TRBV5-1|TRBJ2-1|.|.
CASSLVTGGNEQFF
TGCGCCAGCAGCCTCGTGACAGGCGGTAATGAGCAGTTCTTC